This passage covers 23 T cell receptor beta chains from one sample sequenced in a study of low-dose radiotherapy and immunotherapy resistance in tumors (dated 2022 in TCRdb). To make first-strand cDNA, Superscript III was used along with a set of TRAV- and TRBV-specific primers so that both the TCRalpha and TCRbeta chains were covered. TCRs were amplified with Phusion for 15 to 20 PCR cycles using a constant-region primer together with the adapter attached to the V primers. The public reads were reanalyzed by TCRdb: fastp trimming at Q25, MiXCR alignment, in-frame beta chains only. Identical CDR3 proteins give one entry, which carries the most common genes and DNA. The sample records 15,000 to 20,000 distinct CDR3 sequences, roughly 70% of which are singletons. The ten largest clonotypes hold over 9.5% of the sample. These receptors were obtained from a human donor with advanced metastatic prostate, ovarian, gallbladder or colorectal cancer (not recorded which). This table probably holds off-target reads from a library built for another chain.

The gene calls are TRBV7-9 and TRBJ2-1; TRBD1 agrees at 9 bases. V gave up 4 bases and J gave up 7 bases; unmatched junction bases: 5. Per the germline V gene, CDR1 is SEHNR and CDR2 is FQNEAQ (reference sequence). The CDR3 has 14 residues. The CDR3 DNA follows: TGTGCCAGCAGCTCGGGACAGGGTCGAAATGAGCAGTTCTTC. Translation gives CASSSGQGRNEQFF. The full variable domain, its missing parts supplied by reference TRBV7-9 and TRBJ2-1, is DTGVSQNPRHKITKRGQNVTFRCDPISEHNRLYWYRQTLGQGPEFLTYFQNEAQLEKSRLLSDRFSAERPKGSFSTLEIQRTEQGDSAMYLCASSSGQGRNEQFFGPGTRLTVL.

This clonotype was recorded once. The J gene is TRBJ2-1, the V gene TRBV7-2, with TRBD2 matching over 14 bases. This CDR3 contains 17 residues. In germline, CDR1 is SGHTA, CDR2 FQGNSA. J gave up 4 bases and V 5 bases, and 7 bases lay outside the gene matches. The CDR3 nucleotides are TGTGCCAGCAGCCCCTCCCGACTAGCGGGAGGGTACAATGAGCAGTTCTTC. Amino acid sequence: CASSPSRLAGGYNEQFF.

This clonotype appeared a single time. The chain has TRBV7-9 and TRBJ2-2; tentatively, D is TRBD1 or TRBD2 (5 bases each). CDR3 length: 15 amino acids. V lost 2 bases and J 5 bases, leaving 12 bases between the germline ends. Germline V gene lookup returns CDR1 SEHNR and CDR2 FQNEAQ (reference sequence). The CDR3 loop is CASSLTTGGTGELFF. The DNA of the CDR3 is TGTGCCAGCAGCTTAACTACTGGGGGTACCGGGGAGCTGTTTTTT.

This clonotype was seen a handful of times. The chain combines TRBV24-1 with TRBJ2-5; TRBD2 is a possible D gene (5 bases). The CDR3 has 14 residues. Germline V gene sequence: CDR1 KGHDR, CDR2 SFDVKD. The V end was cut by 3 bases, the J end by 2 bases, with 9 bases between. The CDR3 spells CATSDPDFQETQYF. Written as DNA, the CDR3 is TGTGCCACCAGTGATCCGGACTTTCAAGAGACCCAGTACTTC.

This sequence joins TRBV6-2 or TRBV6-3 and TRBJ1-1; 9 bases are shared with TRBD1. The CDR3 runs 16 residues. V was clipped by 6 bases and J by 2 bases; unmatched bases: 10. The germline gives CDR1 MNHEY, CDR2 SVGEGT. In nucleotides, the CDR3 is TGTGCCAGCAGCACTTATAAGACAGGGGGTAACACTGAAGCTTTCTTT. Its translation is CASSTYKTGGNTEAFF.

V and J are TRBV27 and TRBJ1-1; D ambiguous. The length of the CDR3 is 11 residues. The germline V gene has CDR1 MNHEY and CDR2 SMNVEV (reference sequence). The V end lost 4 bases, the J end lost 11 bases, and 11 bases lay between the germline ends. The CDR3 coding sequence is TGTGCCAGCAGTTACGGAGCGTGGGCTTTCTTT. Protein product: CASSYGAWAFF.

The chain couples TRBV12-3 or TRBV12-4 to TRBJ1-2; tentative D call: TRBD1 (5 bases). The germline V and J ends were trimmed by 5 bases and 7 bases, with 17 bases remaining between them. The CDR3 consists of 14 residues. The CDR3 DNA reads TGTGCCAGCAGTCTCAGTGGGGCCGCTGGTGGCTACACCTTC. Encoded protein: CASSLSGAAGGYTF.

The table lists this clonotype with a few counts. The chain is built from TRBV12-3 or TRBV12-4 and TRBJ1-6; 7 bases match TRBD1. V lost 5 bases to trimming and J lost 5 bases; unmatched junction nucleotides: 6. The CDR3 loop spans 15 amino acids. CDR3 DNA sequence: TGTGCCAGCAGTCAATGGGGACAGAATAATTCACCCCTCCACTTT. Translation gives CASSQWGQNNSPLHF.

As DNA, the CDR3 is TGTGCCAGCAAACCGGGACTAGCGGGTAGTGAGCAGTTCTTC. The encoded protein is CASKPGLAGSEQFF. This chain links TRBV6-8 with TRBJ2-1; 12 bases are shared with TRBD2. This CDR3 comprises 14 residues. J lost 9 bases, V lost 7 bases, and 7 bases had no gene match. Germline assignment: CDR1 MNHGY and CDR2 SAAAGT.

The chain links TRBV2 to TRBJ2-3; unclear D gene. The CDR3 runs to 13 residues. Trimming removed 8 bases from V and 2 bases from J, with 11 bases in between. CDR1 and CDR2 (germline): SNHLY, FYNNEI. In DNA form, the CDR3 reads TGTGCCAGCGGCGAACCCTTCACAGATACGCAGTATTTT. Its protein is CASGEPFTDTQYF.

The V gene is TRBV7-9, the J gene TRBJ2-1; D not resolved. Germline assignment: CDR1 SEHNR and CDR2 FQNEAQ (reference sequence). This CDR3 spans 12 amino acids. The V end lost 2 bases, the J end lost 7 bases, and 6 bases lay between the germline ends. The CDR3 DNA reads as TGTGCCAGCAGCTTAATTAGTAATGAGCAGTTCTTC. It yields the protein CASSLISNEQFF.

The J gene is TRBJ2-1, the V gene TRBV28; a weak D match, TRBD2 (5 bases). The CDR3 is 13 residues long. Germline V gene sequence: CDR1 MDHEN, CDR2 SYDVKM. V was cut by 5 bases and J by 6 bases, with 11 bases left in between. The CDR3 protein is CASSTMSGNEQFF. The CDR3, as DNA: TGTGCCAGCAGTACCATGAGCGGCAATGAGCAGTTCTTC.

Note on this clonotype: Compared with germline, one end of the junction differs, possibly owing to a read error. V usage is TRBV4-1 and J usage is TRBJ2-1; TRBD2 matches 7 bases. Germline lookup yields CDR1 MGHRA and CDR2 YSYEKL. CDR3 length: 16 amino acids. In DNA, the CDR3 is TGTGCCAGCAGCCAAAACGCAGCGGGGAACTACAATGAGCAGTTCTTC. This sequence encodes CASSQNAAGNYNEQFF.

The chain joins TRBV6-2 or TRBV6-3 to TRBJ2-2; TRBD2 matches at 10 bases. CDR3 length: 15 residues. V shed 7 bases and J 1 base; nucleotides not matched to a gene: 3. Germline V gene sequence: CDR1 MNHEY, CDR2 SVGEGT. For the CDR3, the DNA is TGTGCCAGCAAACGACTAGCGGGGAACACCGGGGAGCTGTTTTTT. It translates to CASKRLAGNTGELFF.

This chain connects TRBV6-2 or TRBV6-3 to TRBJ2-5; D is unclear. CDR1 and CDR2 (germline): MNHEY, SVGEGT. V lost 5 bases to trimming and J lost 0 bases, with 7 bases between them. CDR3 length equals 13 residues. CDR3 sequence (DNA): TGTGCCAGCAGTCAGTCAGACCAAGAGACCCAGTACTTC. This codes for CASSQSDQETQYF.

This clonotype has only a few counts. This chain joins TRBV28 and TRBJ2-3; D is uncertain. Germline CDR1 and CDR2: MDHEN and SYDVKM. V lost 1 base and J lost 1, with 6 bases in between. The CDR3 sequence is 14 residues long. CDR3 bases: TGTGCCAGCAGTTTATCCGTTCGCACAGATACGCAGTATTTT. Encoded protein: CASSLSVRTDTQYF.

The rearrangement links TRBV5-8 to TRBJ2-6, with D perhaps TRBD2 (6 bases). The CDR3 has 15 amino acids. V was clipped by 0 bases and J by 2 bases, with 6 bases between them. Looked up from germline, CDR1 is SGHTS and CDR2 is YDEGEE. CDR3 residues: CASSLAGAGANVLTF. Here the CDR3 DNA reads TGTGCCAGCAGCTTGGCGGGGGCTGGGGCCAACGTCCTGACTTTC.

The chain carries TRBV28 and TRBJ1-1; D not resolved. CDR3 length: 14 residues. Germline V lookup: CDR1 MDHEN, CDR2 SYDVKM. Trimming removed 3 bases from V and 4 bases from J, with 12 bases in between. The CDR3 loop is CASSFPTRSTEAFF. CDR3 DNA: TGTGCCAGCAGTTTCCCAACAAGGAGCACTGAAGCTTTCTTT. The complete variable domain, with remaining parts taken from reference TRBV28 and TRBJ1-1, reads DVKVTQSSRYLVKRTGEKVFLECVQDMDHENMFWYRQDPGLGLRLIYFSYDVKMKEKGDIPEGYSVSREKKERFSLILESASTNQTSMYLCASSFPTRSTEAFFGQGTRLTVV.

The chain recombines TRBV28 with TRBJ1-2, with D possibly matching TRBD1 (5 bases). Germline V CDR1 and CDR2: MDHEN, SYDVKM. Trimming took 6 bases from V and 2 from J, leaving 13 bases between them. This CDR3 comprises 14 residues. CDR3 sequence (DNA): TGTGCCAGCAGAGGGGACGGGGGGAACTATGGCTACACCTTC. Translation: CASRGDGGNYGYTF.

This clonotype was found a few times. CDR3 sequence reads: CASSFSGRPYNEQFF. CDR3 sequence (DNA): TGTGCCAGCAGCTTTAGCGGGAGACCTTACAATGAGCAGTTCTTC. The gene calls are TRBV5-6 and TRBJ2-1, with 9 bases that match TRBD2. V dropped 2 bases and J dropped 4; count of bases not matched to a gene: 4. The CDR3 has 15 amino acids. Germline CDR1 is SGHDT and CDR2 is YYEEEE.

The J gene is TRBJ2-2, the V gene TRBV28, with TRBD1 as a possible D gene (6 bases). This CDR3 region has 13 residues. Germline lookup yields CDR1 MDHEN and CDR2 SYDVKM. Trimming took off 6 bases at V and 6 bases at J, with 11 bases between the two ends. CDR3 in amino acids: CASSSRQAGELFF. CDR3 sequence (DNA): TGTGCCAGCAGCTCACGACAGGCCGGGGAGCTGTTTTTT. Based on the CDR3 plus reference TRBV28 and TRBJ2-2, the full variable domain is DVKVTQSSRYLVKRTGEKVFLECVQDMDHENMFWYRQDPGLGLRLIYFSYDVKMKEKGDIPEGYSVSREKKERFSLILESASTNQTSMYLCASSSRQAGELFFGEGSRLTVL.

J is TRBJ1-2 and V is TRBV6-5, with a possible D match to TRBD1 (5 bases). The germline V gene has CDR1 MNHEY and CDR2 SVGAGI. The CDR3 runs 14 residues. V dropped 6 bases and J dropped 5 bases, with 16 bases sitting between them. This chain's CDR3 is CASSFRGAEYGYTF. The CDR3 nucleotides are TGTGCCAGCAGCTTTCGAGGGGCAGAGTATGGCTACACCTTC.

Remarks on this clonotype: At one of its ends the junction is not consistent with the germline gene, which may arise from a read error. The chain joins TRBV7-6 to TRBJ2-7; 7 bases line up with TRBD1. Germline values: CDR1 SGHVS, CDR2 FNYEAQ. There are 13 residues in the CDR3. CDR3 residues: CASSSQLQGEQYF. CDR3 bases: TGTGCTAGCAGCTCTCAGTTACAGGGGGAGCAGTACTTC. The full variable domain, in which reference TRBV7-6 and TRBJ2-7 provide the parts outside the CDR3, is GAGVSQSPRYKVTKRGQDVALRCDPISGHVSLYWYRQALGQGPEFLTYFNYEAQQDKSGLPNDRFSAERPEGSISTLTIQRTEQRDSAMYRCASSSQLQGEQYFGPGTRLTVT.